The 18 T cell receptor beta chains in this list originate from one sample, sequenced in a study of shared clonotypes between healthy human individuals. Produced via immunoSEQ multiplex PCR; TCRdb's table is partial and in-frame only. The sample lists roughly 1,000,000 clones, about 84% occurring once. Source material: memory CD4+ T cells from PBMCs. Regarding subset: CD45RA-negative fraction. These receptors came from a man between 18 and 35 years old in good health. Some clones in this sample may be carry-over from other donors' samples.

This chain joins TRBV7-3 and TRBJ2-3; D is unclear. There are 15 residues in the CDR3. V shed 5 bases and J shed 2 bases, with 14 bases lying between them. The germline gives CDR1 SGHTA, CDR2 FQGTGA. CDR3 nucleotides: TGTGCCAGCAGCAAAGGTGGGGAAACCACAGATACGCAGTATTTT. This sequence encodes CASSKGGETTDTQYF.

The genes are TRBV9 and TRBJ2-1; 15 bases agree with TRBD2. From germline, CDR1 is SGDLS and CDR2 YYNGEE. J gave up 0 bases and V 7 bases, and 2 bases lay outside the gene matches. The CDR3 is 16 amino acids. CDR3 region: CASAGLAGGSYNEQFF. CDR3 bases: TGTGCCAGCGCGGGACTAGCGGGAGGCTCCTACAATGAGCAGTTCTTC. Together with reference TRBV9 and TRBJ2-1, the CDR3 gives the full variable domain: DSGVTQTPKHLITATGQRVTLRCSPRSGDLSVYWYQQSLDQGLQFLIQYYNGEERAKGNILERFSAQQFPDLHSELNLSSLELGDSALYFCASAGLAGGSYNEQFFGPGTRLTVL.

This chain links TRBV28 with TRBJ1-2; TRBD1 might be the D (5 bases). The V gene lost 6 bases and the J gene lost 0 bases, with 14 bases spanning the gap. Germline assignment: CDR1 MDHEN and CDR2 SYDVKM. The CDR3 contains 15 residues. The CDR3 here is CASSFRVPANYGYTF. As DNA, the CDR3 is TGTGCCAGCAGCTTCAGGGTCCCCGCTAACTATGGCTACACCTTC.

The chain uses TRBV5-1 and TRBJ1-2; weak D call: TRBD1 (5 bases). This CDR3 has 14 residues. V was pared by 3 bases and J by 4 bases, with 13 bases between. Germline loops: CDR1 SGHRS, CDR2 YFSETQ. The DNA of the CDR3 is TGCGCCAGCAGCTCGAATGCTGGGGGCTATGGCTACACCTTC. Translating it yields CASSSNAGGYGYTF.

The chain uses TRBV5-5 and TRBJ2-1, with TRBD2 identical over 9 bases. Per the germline V gene, CDR1 is SGHKS and CDR2 is YYEKEE (reference sequence). This CDR3 region has 15 residues. With 1 base clipped from V and 5 bases from J, the junction kept 4 bases outside the gene matches. The CDR3 here is CASSLIAGVHNEQFF. CDR3 bases: TGTGCCAGCAGCTTGATAGCGGGAGTCCACAATGAGCAGTTCTTC.

The genes are TRBV25-1 and TRBJ1-4; TRBD1 agrees at 7 bases. CDR3 length: 15 amino acids. V was pared by 1 base and J by 7 bases, with 6 bases of the junction left unmatched. In germline, CDR1 is MGHDK, CDR2 SYGVNS. CDR3 DNA: TGTGCCAGCAGTGAATGGCAAGACAGGGCTGAAAAACTGTTTTTT. It specifies CASSEWQDRAEKLFF.

This chain joins TRBV6-5 and TRBJ2-3; D call uncertain. V lost 2 bases and J lost 0, with 9 bases in between. There are 15 residues in the CDR3. Germline CDR1 MNHEY, CDR2 SVGAGI. DNA of the CDR3: TGTGCCAGCAGTTACCAGGTCCAGAGCACAGATACGCAGTATTTT. This sequence encodes CASSYQVQSTDTQYF.

Regarding this clone: The same CDR3 is also encoded by other DNA sequences in this sample. The rearrangement uses TRBV7-9 and TRBJ2-1; 7 bases fit TRBD2. CDR3 size: 14 residues. The J segment lost 6 bases and the V segment lost 0 bases, leaving 2 bases of the junction unmatched. Germline CDR1 reads SEHNR; CDR2 reads FQNEAQ (reference sequence). CDR3 loop: CASSLARGGNEQFF. CDR3 bases: TGTGCCAGCAGCTTAGCGCGCGGGGGCAATGAGCAGTTCTTC. Together with reference TRBV7-9 and TRBJ2-1, the CDR3 gives the full variable domain: DTGVSQNPRHKITKRGQNVTFRCDPISEHNRLYWYRQTLGQGPEFLTYFQNEAQLEKSRLLSDRFSAERPKGSFSTLEIQRTEQGDSAMYLCASSLARGGNEQFFGPGTRLTVL.

As to this clone: Other DNA sequences in the sample encode the same CDR3. The V gene is TRBV14, the J gene TRBJ1-2; D gene unclear. CDR1 is SGHDN and CDR2 is FVKESK in the germline V gene. The CDR3 extends over 13 amino acids. Trimming stripped 1 base from V and 4 bases from J, with 7 bases between. Written as DNA, the CDR3 is TGTGCCAGCAGCCAAGGGCGGGGCTATGGCTACACCTTC. This encodes CASSQGRGYGYTF.

Concerning this clone: Just one base apart from a much larger clone, this may be a read error. CDR3 residues: CASSLGGAGNTIYF. CDR3 sequence (DNA): TGTGCCAGCAGCTTAGGAGGGGCCGGAAACACCATATATTTT. The chain combines TRBV13 with TRBJ2-2, with D possibly matching TRBD1 (5 bases). The assigned J gene may be wrong: the sequence end matches TRBJ1-3 better. The CDR3 covers 14 residues. Germline lookup yields CDR1 PRHDT and CDR2 FYEKMQ (reference sequence).

The chain has TRBV6-5 and TRBJ2-7; TRBD1 matches 11 bases. The CDR3 contains 14 residues. Germline values: CDR1 MNHEY, CDR2 SVGAGI. With V trimmed by 2 bases and J by 5 bases, 2 bases remained unmatched. The CDR3 protein is CASSYRTGGNEQYF. The CDR3 DNA reads TGTGCCAGCAGTTACCGGACAGGGGGCAACGAGCAGTACTTC.

V and J are TRBV28 and TRBJ2-5; D perhaps matches TRBD1 (6 bases). CDR1 is MDHEN, CDR2 SYDVKM, per germline. Trimming left V 6 bases short and J 4 bases short, with 12 bases between. This CDR3 comprises 13 residues. The CDR3 here is CASSPSRGETQYF. CDR3 DNA: TGTGCCAGCAGCCCCTCCAGGGGAGAGACCCAGTACTTC.

The chain couples TRBV29-1 to TRBJ2-7, with TRBD1 as a possible D gene (6 bases). This CDR3 contains 15 residues. V dropped 1 base and J dropped 5 bases, with 18 bases sitting between them. Germline V gene data show CDR1 as SQVTM and CDR2 as ANQGSEA. CDR3 in DNA: TGCAGCGTTGAAGGTGGAGTGGCAGGGGACGACGAGCAGTACTTC. The encoded protein is CSVEGGVAGDDEQYF.

This clone turned up a few times. The chain uses TRBV19 and TRBJ2-1; 12 positions match TRBD2. Germline V CDR1 and CDR2: LNHDA, SQIVND (reference sequence). V trimming: 5 bases; J trimming: 2 bases; junction bases outside the gene matches: 1. There are 15 residues in the CDR3. CDR3 residues: CASSWTSGAYNEQFF. As DNA, the CDR3 is TGTGCCAGTAGTTGGACTAGCGGGGCCTACAATGAGCAGTTCTTC. The full variable domain, completed using reference TRBV19 and TRBJ2-1, is DGGITQSPKYLFRKEGQNVTLSCEQNLNHDAMYWYRQDPGQGLRLIYYSQIVNDFQKGDIAEGYSVSREKKESFPLTVTSAQKNPTAFYLCASSWTSGAYNEQFFGPGTRLTVL.

J is TRBJ2-5 and V is TRBV5-1; D is uncertain. The V gene lost 4 bases and the J gene lost 5 bases, with 9 bases spanning the gap. Germline loops: CDR1 SGHRS, CDR2 YFSETQ. The CDR3 runs 12 residues. CDR3 residues: CASSVPGETQYF. The CDR3 nucleotides are TGCGCCAGCAGCGTGCCTGGGGAGACCCAGTACTTC. Supplemented by reference TRBV5-1 and TRBJ2-5, the full variable domain reads KAGVTQTPRYLIKTRGQQVTLSCSPISGHRSVSWYQQTPGQGLQFLFEYFSETQRNKGNFPGRFSGRQFSNSRSEMNVSTLELGDSALYLCASSVPGETQYFGPGTRLLVL.

The chain carries TRBV7-3 and TRBJ2-7; unclear D gene. Per the germline V gene, CDR1 is SGHTA and CDR2 is FQGTGA. The CDR3 consists of 16 residues. Trimming removed 5 bases from V and 6 bases from J, with 23 bases in between. The CDR3 reads CASSLYSTDPAGEQYF. The DNA for the CDR3 is TGTGCCAGCAGCCTATATTCGACGGACCCGGCTGGCGAGCAGTACTTC.

The chain uses TRBV30 and TRBJ1-5, with TRBD1 identical over 9 bases. Germline V CDR1 and CDR2: GTSNPN, SVGIG (reference sequence). The CDR3 spans 13 residues. The ends lost 7 bases at V and 6 bases at J; junction bases unmatched: 7. The CDR3 sequence: CASSGTGSQPQHF. DNA for the CDR3: TGTGCCTCCTCCGGGACAGGGAGTCAGCCCCAGCATTTT.

The chain employs TRBV4-2 and TRBJ2-1, with 8 bases fitting TRBD2. This CDR3 has 15 residues. Germline V gives CDR1 LGHNA, CDR2 YNFKEQ. V lost 1 base to trimming and J lost 6 bases; unmatched junction nucleotides: 5. The chain's CDR3 is CASSQVVAGSNEQFF. Written as DNA, the CDR3 is TGTGCCAGCAGCCAAGTAGTAGCGGGAAGCAATGAGCAGTTCTTC.